This T cell receptor beta chain was recovered during a study of shared clonotypes between healthy human individuals. The length of the CDR3 is 16 residues. Trimming cost V 0 bases and J 4 bases; bases outside gene matches: 7. The germline gives CDR1 SEHNR, CDR2 FQNEAQ (reference sequence). Profiled with immunoSEQ multiplex PCR; TCRdb holds only in-frame clones, not every one. The sample includes 2 million to 2.5 million clones, approximately 95% of them seen just once. Sequenced material: naive CD4+ T cells sorted from blood. Noted subset: CD45RA+ positively selected. This TCR came from a man aged 18 to 35 in good health. J is TRBJ2-7 and V is TRBV7-9; 9 nucleotides line up with TRBD1. The CDR3 loop is CASSLAWGQGEYEQYF. CDR3 coding DNA: TGTGCCAGCAGCTTAGCGTGGGGACAGGGTGAATACGAGCAGTACTTC.